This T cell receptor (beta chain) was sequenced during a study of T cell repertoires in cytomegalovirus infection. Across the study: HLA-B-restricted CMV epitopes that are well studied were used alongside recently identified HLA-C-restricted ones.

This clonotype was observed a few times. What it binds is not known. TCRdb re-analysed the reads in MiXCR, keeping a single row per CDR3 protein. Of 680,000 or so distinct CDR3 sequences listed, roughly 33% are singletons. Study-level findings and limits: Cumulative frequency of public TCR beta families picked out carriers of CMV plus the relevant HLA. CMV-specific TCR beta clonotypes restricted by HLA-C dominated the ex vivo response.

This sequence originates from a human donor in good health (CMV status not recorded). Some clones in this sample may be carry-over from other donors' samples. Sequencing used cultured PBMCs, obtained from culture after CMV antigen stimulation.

In DNA form, the CDR3 reads TGTGCCAGCAGCACAGGGGAGCGCTCTGGAAACACCATATATTTT. This sequence encodes CASSTGERSGNTIYF. The V call is TRBV7-9, the J call TRBJ1-3, with TRBD1 identical over 7 bases. V dropped 5 bases and J dropped 0; count of bases not matched to a gene: 4. Germline V gives CDR1 SEHNR, CDR2 FQNEAQ (reference sequence). There are 15 residues in the CDR3.